This T cell receptor beta chain was identified in a study of blood T cell repertoires in COVID-19. The table came from immunoSEQ multiplex PCR; TCRdb's copy has only in-frame clones and leaves some out. The sample has about 100,000 clones, roughly 90% seen once. Sequencing used peripheral blood. The receptor comes from an elderly woman with acute or convalescent COVID-19.

The CDR3 DNA sequence: TGTGCCAGCAGTTTTTCGGTCAGGGAAAGAGGCAATCAGCCCCAGCATTTT. It yields the protein CASSFSVRERGNQPQHF. The rearrangement uses TRBV27 and TRBJ1-5, with D possibly matching TRBD1 (5 bases). Trimming shortened V by 3 bases and J by 2 bases, and 17 bases separated the two germline ends. Germline-derived CDR1 and CDR2 are MNHEY and SMNVEV (reference sequence). The CDR3 sequence is 17 residues long.